A single T cell receptor (beta chain) is shown here with its context. Its target is unknown. Trimming pared 8 bases from V and 6 bases from J, leaving 19 bases between. This CDR3 region has 15 residues. CDR1 is MNHEY and CDR2 is SVGAGI in the germline V gene. Using immunoSEQ multiplex PCR, the repertoire was profiled, and TCRdb retains in-frame clones only, with some absent. The sample carries tens of thousands of clones, around nine tenths recorded once. The entry originates in a study of OX40 agonist ivuxolimab in advanced cancers. Whole-study context: Ivuxolimab is a fully human IgG2 antibody that activates OX40 (CD134). Dosing consisted of intravenous ivuxolimab at 0.01 to 10 mg/kg every 2 weeks.

Study-level points and caveats: In CD8+ T cells, expanded clones were on average more numerous than in CD4+.

This material consisted of CD4+ or CD8+ T cells sorted from blood, taken in a trial of the OX40 agonist ivuxolimab. This sequence joins TRBV6-5 and TRBJ1-4; D perhaps matches TRBD1 (6 bases). The TCR comes from an adult with an advanced solid tumor such as melanoma, head and neck, liver or kidney cancer. The DNA for the CDR3 is TGTGCCAGCCTACTGGGGGCCCTGGAGGATGAAAAACTGTTTTTT. It codes for CASLLGALEDEKLFF.